The source of this TCR beta chain is a study of cytomegalovirus exposure and HLA in healthy donors. Germline CDR1 and CDR2: MNHEY and SMNVEV (reference sequence). The CDR3 sequence is 15 residues long. J gave up 4 bases and V 5 bases, and 5 bases lay outside the gene matches. Study observations and caveats: Some segments of the V type, notably TRBV6-2 and TRBV6-3, were excluded as indistinguishable. V- and J-gene trimming of TCR beta was linked (in a later analysis) to a missense DCLRE1C variant. A prior analysis recorded that most TCR beta V segments were productive about 87% or about 30% of the time.

A remark on this clone: Its cognate antigen is unknown.

Researchers ran the PCR with 60 Vbeta and 13 Jbeta primers. Sequencing was performed with immunoSEQ multiplex PCR; in TCRdb, only in-frame clones are kept and a portion is missing. The sample contains around 130,000 clones, 88% of which appear only once. Sequencing was performed on PBMCs. This sequence originates from a woman aged 40 to 50 in good health and CMV-seronegative. This rearrangement joins TRBV27 to TRBJ2-5; 12 bases are shared with TRBD1. CDR3 DNA: TGTGCCAGCAGTGTGGGACAGGGGGCAAGAGAGACCCAGTACTTC. Encoded protein: CASSVGQGARETQYF.